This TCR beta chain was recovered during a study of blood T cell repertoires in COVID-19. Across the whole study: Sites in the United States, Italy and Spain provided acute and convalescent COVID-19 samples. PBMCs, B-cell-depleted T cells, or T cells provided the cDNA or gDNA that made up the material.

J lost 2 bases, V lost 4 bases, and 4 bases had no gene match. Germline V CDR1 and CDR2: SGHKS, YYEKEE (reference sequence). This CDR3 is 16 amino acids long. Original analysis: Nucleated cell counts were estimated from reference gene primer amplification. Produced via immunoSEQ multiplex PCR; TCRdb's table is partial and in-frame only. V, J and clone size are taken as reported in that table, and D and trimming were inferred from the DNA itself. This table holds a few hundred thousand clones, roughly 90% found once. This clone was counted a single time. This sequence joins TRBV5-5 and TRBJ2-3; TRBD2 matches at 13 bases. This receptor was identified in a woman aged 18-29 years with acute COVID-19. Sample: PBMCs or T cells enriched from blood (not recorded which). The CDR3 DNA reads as TGTGCCAGCAGCCCCGGGACTAGCGGGAACACAGATACGCAGTATTTT. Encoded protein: CASSPGTSGNTDTQYF.